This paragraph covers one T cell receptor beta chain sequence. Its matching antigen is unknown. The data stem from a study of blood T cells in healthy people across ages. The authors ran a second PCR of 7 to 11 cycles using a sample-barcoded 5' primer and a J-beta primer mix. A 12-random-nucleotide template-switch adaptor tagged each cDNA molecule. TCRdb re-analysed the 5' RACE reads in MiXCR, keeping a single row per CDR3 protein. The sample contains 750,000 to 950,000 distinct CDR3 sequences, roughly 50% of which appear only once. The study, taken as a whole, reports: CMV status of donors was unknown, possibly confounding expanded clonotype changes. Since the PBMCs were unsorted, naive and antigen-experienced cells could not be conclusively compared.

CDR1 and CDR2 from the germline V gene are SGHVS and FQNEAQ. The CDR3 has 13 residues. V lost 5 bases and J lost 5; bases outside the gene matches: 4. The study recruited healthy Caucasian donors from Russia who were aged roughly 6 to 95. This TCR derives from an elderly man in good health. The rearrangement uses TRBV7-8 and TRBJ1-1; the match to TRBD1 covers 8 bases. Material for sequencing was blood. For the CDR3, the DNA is TGTGCCAGCAGCGCCCGACAGGGGACTGAAGCTTTCTTT. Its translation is CASSARQGTEAFF.